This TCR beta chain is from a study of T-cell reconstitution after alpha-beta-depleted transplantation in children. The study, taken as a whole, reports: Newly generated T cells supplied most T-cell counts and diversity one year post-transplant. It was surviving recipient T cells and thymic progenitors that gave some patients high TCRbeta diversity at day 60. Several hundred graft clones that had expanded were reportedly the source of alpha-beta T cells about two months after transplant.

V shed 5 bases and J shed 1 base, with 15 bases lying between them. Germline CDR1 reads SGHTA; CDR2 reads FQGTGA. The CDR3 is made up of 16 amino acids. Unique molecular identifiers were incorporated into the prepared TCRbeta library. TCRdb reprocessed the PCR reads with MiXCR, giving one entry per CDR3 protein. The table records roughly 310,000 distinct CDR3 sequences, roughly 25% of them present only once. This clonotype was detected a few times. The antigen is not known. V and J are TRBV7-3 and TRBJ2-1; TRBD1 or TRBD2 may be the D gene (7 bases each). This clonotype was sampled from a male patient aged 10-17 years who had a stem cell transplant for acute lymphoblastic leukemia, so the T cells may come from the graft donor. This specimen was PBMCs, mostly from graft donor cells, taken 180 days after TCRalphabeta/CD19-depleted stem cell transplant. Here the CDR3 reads CASSPPGGGSYNEQFF. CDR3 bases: TGTGCCAGCAGCCCCCCAGGGGGGGGATCCTACAATGAGCAGTTCTTC.